This T cell receptor (beta chain) was obtained from a study of blood T cell repertoires in COVID-19. Looking at the study overall: Donors in the United States, Italy and Spain gave samples during acute or convalescent COVID-19. Sources were T cells, B-cell-depleted T cells, or PBMCs; the material itself was cDNA or gDNA.

Germline CDR1 SNHLY, CDR2 FYNNEI. There are 12 residues in the CDR3. V was trimmed by 3 bases and J by 5 bases, leaving 7 bases between them. The count of this clone is one. Original processing methods: Reference gene primers were amplified, and this amplification served to estimate nucleated cell counts. Clones were read by immunoSEQ multiplex PCR, and TCRdb kept only the in-frame ones, dropping some. V and J calls and clone size are as listed in that table; D and trimming were resolved from the DNA. In the table there are about 190,000 clones, 80% to 95% of which are singletons. Specimen: peripheral blood. This clonotype originated in a man over 45 with acute or convalescent COVID-19. The rearrangement uses TRBV2 and TRBJ2-5; D ambiguous. In nucleotides, the CDR3 is TGTGCCAGCAGTGATTGGCCGGAGACCCAGTACTTC. It encodes CASSDWPETQYF.